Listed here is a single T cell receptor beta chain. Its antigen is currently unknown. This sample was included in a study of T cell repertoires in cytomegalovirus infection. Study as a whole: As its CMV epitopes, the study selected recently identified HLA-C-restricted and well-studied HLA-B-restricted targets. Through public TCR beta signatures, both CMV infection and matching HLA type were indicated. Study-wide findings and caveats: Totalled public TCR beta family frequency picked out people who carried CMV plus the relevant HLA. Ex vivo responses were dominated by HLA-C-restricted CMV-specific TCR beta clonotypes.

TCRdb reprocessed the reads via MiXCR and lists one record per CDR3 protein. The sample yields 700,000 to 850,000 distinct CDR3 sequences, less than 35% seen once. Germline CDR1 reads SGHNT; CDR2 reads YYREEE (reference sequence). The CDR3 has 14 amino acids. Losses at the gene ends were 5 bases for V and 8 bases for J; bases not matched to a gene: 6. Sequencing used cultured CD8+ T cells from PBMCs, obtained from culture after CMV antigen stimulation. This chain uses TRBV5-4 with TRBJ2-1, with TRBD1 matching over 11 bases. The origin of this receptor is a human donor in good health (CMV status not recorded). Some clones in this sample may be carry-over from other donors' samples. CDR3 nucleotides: TGTGCCAGCAGAGGGACAGGGGGACAGGATGAGCAGTTCTTC. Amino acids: CASRGTGGQDEQFF. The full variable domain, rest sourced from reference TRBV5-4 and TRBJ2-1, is ETGVTQSPTHLIKTRGQQVTLRCSSQSGHNTVSWYQQALGQGPQFIFQYYREEENGRGNFPPRFSGLQFPNYSSELNVNALELDDSALYLCASRGTGGQDEQFFGPGTRLTVL.